The subject of this entry is one T cell receptor beta chain. The antigen is not known. CDR3 length: 14 amino acids. V was clipped by 10 bases and J by 0 bases, with 14 bases between them. CDR1 MNHNS and CDR2 SASEGT come from the germline V gene. The study ran its PCR with 60 Vbeta and 13 Jbeta primers. Sequenced by immunoSEQ multiplex PCR; TCRdb stores in-frame clones only, minus some. The sample carries about 120,000 clones, 75% to 85% recorded once. The data stem from a study of cytomegalovirus exposure and HLA in healthy donors. Study as a whole: In an early release, HLA-typed donors contributed approximately 82 million unique TCR sequences. Study results and limitations: Presence/absence analyses supposed approximately even sequencing depth among donors. According to a later analysis, most TCR beta chains associated with CMV appeared HLA-restricted. According to reports, the classifier identified cytomegalovirus status with high specificity and sensitivity.

The specimen sequenced was PBMCs. This clonotype was sampled from a man in his forties or fifties in good health and CMV-seronegative. This chain links TRBV6-1 with TRBJ2-3; possible D gene TRBD2, 5 bases. CDR3 residues: CATEGEVSTDTQYF. In nucleotides, the CDR3 is TGTGCCACCGAGGGAGAAGTCAGCACAGATACGCAGTATTTT.